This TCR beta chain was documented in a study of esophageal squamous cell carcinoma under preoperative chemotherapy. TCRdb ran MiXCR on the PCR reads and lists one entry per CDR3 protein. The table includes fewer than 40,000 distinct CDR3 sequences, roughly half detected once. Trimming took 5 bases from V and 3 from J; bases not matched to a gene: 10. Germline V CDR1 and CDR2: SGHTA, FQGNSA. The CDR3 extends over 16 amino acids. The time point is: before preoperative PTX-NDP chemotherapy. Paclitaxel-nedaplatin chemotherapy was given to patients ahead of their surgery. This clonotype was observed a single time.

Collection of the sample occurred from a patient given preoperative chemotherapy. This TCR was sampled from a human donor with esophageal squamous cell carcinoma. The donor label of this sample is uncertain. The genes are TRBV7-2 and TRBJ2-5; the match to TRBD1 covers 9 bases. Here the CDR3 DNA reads TGTGCCAGCAGCCGACAGGGGGGCCGTGGCAAAGAGACCCAGTACTTC. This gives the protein CASSRQGGRGKETQYF.